The clone carrying this T cell receptor beta chain appeared a few times. Its antigen remains unknown. TCRdb fed the reads into MiXCR, producing one record per CDR3 protein. The sample yields roughly 630,000 distinct CDR3 sequences, roughly a quarter seen once. These data come from a study of T cell repertoires in cytomegalovirus infection. Study context: Based on public TCR beta signatures, there were indications of CMV infection and of a matching HLA type. Study-level points and caveats: Using cumulative public TCR beta family frequency, the authors identified those who carried CMV together with the relevant HLA. HLA-C-restricted TCR beta clonotypes specific for CMV led the ex vivo response.

Per germline, CDR1 MGHRA and CDR2 YSYEKL. The CDR3 has 17 residues. The trim removed 4 bases at V and 4 bases at J, leaving 11 bases unmatched. The chain has TRBV4-1 and TRBJ2-2; 8 bases fit TRBD1. Specimen: CD8+ T cells from PBMCs. The TCR originated in a human donor in good health (CMV status not recorded). Some clones in this sample may be carry-over from other donors' samples. CDR3 loop: CASSLPGGQGATGELFF. CDR3 DNA: TGCGCCAGCAGCCTCCCTGGGGGGCAGGGGGCCACCGGGGAGCTGTTTTTT.